This T cell receptor (beta chain) was retrieved from a study of neurological immune-mediated disorders. Study-wide results and limits: Multiple sclerosis patients had less TCR clonal expansion than even healthy controls, unlike HTLV-1-associated myelopathy. Private repertoires in all groups were suggested, as expanded clones shared no CDR3 amino acid sequences across subjects.

This clonotype was detected ten times or more. What it recognizes is unknown. TCRdb redid the calling of the 5' RACE reads with MiXCR, one entry per CDR3 protein. The sample has 55,000 to 80,000 distinct CDR3 sequences, around 13% seen once; the top ten hold 4.6%. CDR3 size: 16 residues. The V and J ends lost 0 bases and 4 bases, in that order; junction bases with no gene match: 2. Germline CDR1 and CDR2: SGHRS and YFSETQ. Time point denoted: longitudinal time-point 1 (baseline). What was sequenced was PBMCs. V usage is TRBV5-1 and J usage is TRBJ2-3, with 13 bases fitting TRBD2. The receptor's source is a female donor with HTLV-1-associated myelopathy (HAM/TSP). The CDR3 loop is CASSLAGLAGADTQYF. In DNA, the CDR3 is TGCGCCAGCAGCTTGGCCGGACTAGCGGGGGCAGATACGCAGTATTTT.